This T cell receptor (beta chain) stems from a study of T cell responses to AZD1222 COVID-19 vaccine. Looking at the study overall: Second-dose timings of about 4 or about 12 weeks were pooled.

Study-wide points: Samples come after the peak T cell response, not at day 14. At study baseline, merely six AZD1222 recipients were seropositive.

Method: immunoSEQ multiplex PCR; TCRdb's copy keeps in-frame clones and lacks some. The repertoire holds 100,000 to 150,000 clones, with roughly 90% as singletons. Of note for this clone: Its antigen remains unidentified.

Sequences were derived from peripheral blood, sampled on day 0 of AZD1222 vaccination. The source is an adult in good health.

CDR3 sequence reads: CASSPPSRGGYEQYF. The DNA for the CDR3 is TGTGCCAGCTCACCACCCTCGAGGGGGGGATACGAGCAGTACTTC. V gene TRBV18 combines with J gene TRBJ2-7, with TRBD2 as a possible D gene (7 bases). The CDR3 consists of 15 residues. Germline loops: CDR1 KGHSH, CDR2 LQKENI. Trimming removed 0 bases from V and 4 bases from J, with 13 bases in between.